Listed below are T cell receptor beta chains from one sample, sequenced in a study of Ad26.COV2.S vaccination and SARS-CoV-2 variants. Profiling relied on immunoSEQ multiplex PCR, and the TCRdb table lists in-frame clones only, not all of them. Here the sample spans about 680,000 clones, 80% to 90% being singletons. The specimen comprised peripheral blood, sampled in a trial of Ad26.COV2.S vaccine versus placebo. The receptors were gathered from a person aged 18-65 years who received the Ad26.COV2.S COVID-19 vaccine or a placebo. Both conserved end residues are part of each CDR3. D genes are given only for firm matches. Only some rows state a clone size, as once, few, many or a class for expanded clones.

>TRBV24-1|.|.|TRBJ2-7
CATSGGPPAYEQYF
TGTGCCACCAGTGGGGGACCCCCAGCCTACGAGCAGTACTTC
>TRBV4-2|.|.|TRBJ2-2
CASSPRSQNTGELFF
TGTGCCAGCAGCCCCCGGTCACAAAACACCGGGGAGCTGTTTTTT
>TRBV2|.|.|TRBJ2-1
CASSEAGLDHNEQFF
TGTGCCAGCAGTGAAGCGGGGCTAGACCACAATGAGCAGTTCTTC
>TRBV14|.|.|TRBJ2-2
CASSQGETGELFF
TGTGCCAGCAGCCAAGGCGAGACCGGGGAGCTGTTTTTT
>TRBV7-2|.|TRBD1|TRBJ1-2
CASSLGQGARGYTF
TGTGCCAGCAGCTTAGGACAGGGGGCGAGGGGCTACACCTTC
>TRBV27|.|.|TRBJ2-7
CASSLKSTYEQYF
TGTGCCAGCAGTTTGAAAAGCACCTACGAGCAGTACTTC
>TRBV13|.|TRBD1|TRBJ1-4
CASSRDRTPTNEKLFF
TGTGCCAGCAGCCGGGACAGGACTCCAACTAATGAAAAACTGTTTTTT
>TRBV3-1/TRBV3-2|.|TRBD2|TRBJ2-7
CASSQTSGNPYEQYF
TGTGCCAGCAGCCAAACTAGCGGTAACCCCTACGAGCAGTACTTC
>TRBV6-5|.|.|TRBJ2-7
CASRPVRTNAHEQYF
TGTGCCAGCAGACCCGTCCGGACCAACGCCCACGAGCAGTACTTC
>TRBV5-6|once|.|TRBJ1-2
CASSLGRGWDGYTF
TGTGCCAGCAGCTTGGGCAGGGGATGGGATGGCTACACCTTC
>TRBV7-2|.|.|TRBJ2-7
CASSLARQTYEQYF
TGTGCCAGCAGCTTAGCGCGACAGACCTACGAGCAGTACTTC
>TRBV7-8|.|.|TRBJ1-1
CASSLAGDGGNTEAFF
TGTGCCAGCAGCTTAGCAGGGGACGGGGGAAACACTGAAGCTTTCTTT
>TRBV5-6|.|.|TRBJ1-1
CASSSRRVVGTEAFF
TGTGCCAGCAGCTCGCGTAGGGTAGTCGGCACTGAAGCTTTCTTT
>TRBV3-1/TRBV3-2|.|TRBD1|TRBJ1-4
CASSPRTGPGRNEKLFF
TGTGCCAGCAGCCCGCGGACAGGTCCGGGGCGGAATGAAAAACTGTTTTTT
>TRBV29-1|few|.|TRBJ1-1
CSVDNTEAFF
TGCAGCGTGGACAACACTGAAGCTTTCTTT
>TRBV13|.|TRBD1|TRBJ2-4
CASSVNRGFVHIQYF
TGTGCCAGCAGCGTAAACAGGGGGTTCGTGCACATTCAGTACTTC
>TRBV7-9|once|.|TRBJ2-3
CASSLEATTDTQYF
TGTGCCAGCAGCTTAGAGGCCACCACAGATACGCAGTATTTT
>TRBV24-1|.|TRBD1|TRBJ1-1
CAIRGGHSGDTEAFF
TGTGCCATCAGGGGGGGACACTCTGGGGACACTGAAGCTTTCTTT
>TRBV7-2|.|TRBD2|TRBJ2-3
CASSSPPLAGARDTQYF
TGTGCCAGCAGCTCCCCTCCTCTAGCGGGAGCGAGAGATACGCAGTATTTT
>TRBV3-1/TRBV3-2|.|.|TRBJ1-2
CASSQDGGTGDYGYTF
TGTGCCAGCAGCCAAGATGGGGGGACTGGGGACTATGGCTACACCTTC
>TRBV6-1|few|.|TRBJ1-1
CASSEYLGVIGNTEAFF
TGTGCCAGCAGTGAATACTTAGGGGTGATAGGCAACACTGAAGCTTTCTTT
>TRBV2|once|.|TRBJ2-7
CASSETQDQYEQYF
TGTGCCAGCAGTGAAACCCAGGACCAATACGAGCAGTACTTC